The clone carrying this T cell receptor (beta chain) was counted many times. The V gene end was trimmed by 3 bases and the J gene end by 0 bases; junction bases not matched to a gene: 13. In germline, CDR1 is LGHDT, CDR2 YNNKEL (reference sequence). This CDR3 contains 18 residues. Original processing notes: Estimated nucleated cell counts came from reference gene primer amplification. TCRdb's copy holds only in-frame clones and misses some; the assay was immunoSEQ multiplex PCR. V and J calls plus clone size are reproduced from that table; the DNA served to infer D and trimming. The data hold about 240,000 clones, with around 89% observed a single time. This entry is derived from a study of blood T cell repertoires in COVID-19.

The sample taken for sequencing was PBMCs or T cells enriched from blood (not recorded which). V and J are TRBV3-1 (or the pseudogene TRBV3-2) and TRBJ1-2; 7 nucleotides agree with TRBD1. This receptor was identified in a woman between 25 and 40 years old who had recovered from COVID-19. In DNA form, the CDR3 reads TGTGCCAGCAGCCATCCCGTGACAGGGCCAATTTCTAACTATGGCTACACCTTC. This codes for CASSHPVTGPISNYGYTF.